The 10 T cell receptor beta chains below all came from one sample that was sequenced in a study of shared clonotypes between healthy human individuals. The protocol was immunoSEQ multiplex PCR, while the TCRdb copy is restricted to in-frame clones and leaves out a portion. The sample holds over a million clones; roughly 95% are singletons and the top ten take over 1%. Sequencing input: naive CD4+ T cells sorted from blood. Described subset: CD45RA+ positively selected. The receptors originated from a man aged 25 to 40 in good health.

As for this clone: In the same sample, other DNA sequences code for this CDR3. The gene calls are TRBV28 and TRBJ1-4; D may be TRBD1 (6 bases). V dropped 4 bases and J dropped 0 bases, with 9 bases sitting between them. CDR3 length: 15 amino acids. Germline assignment: CDR1 MDHEN and CDR2 SYDVKM. The CDR3 spells CASSSSGATNEKLFF. The CDR3 coding sequence is TGTGCCAGCAGTTCCTCAGGGGCAACTAATGAAAAACTGTTTTTT.

The J gene is TRBJ2-2, the V gene TRBV6-5; no definite D call. The CDR3 covers 14 residues. The germline gives CDR1 MNHEY, CDR2 SVGAGI. V was trimmed by 8 bases and J by 9 bases, leaving 19 bases between them. CDR3 amino acids: CASHPLGRVRELFF. In DNA form, the CDR3 reads TGTGCCAGCCACCCCTTAGGCCGAGTGAGGGAGCTGTTTTTT.

Comments on this clone: The sample carries other DNA sequences with the same CDR3. This chain links TRBV6-5 with TRBJ2-3; D remains ambiguous. From germline, CDR1 is MNHEY and CDR2 SVGAGI. V was pared by 0 bases and J by 5 bases, with 6 bases between. This CDR3 contains 13 residues. In DNA, the CDR3 is TGTGCCAGCAGTTACTCTTTGCGAGATACGCAGTATTTT. Amino acid sequence: CASSYSLRDTQYF.

This chain uses TRBV5-1 with TRBJ2-1; 7 bases match TRBD1. After removal of 0 bases from V and 7 bases from J, the junction contained 13 bases not matched to a gene. The CDR3 totals 17 residues. Germline lookup yields CDR1 SGHRS and CDR2 YFSETQ. CDR3 nucleotide sequence: TGCGCCAGCAGCTTGGCGCCGGGACAGCGGACACGGAATGAGCAGTTCTTC. It encodes CASSLAPGQRTRNEQFF.

In its sample, this clone was seen once. One junction end does not reproduce the germline sequence, and a read error may be involved. The chain links TRBV7-7 to TRBJ2-1; 8 bases map to TRBD2. CDR3 length: 16 residues. CDR1 is SSHAT, CDR2 FNYEAQ, per germline (reference sequence). The CDR3 DNA is TGTGCTAGCAGCTTAGTGGCGGGAGGCTCCTACAATGAGCAGTTCTTC. Encoded protein: CASSLVAGGSYNEQFF.

This sequence joins TRBV14 and TRBJ2-7, with TRBD2 matching over 14 bases. With 2 bases clipped from V and 11 bases from J, the junction kept 11 bases outside the gene matches. Germline V gene lookup returns CDR1 SGHDN and CDR2 FVKESK. CDR3 size: 16 residues. CDR3 sequence reads: CASSQPTSGRATREYF. Written as DNA, the CDR3 is TGTGCCAGCAGCCAACCGACTAGCGGGAGGGCTACGAGGGAGTACTTC.

This clone was detected only a few times. The gene calls are TRBV19 and TRBJ2-3; D might be TRBD2 (5 bases). There are 14 residues in the CDR3. The ends were cut back, 4 bases at V and 2 bases at J, with 10 bases in the middle. In germline, CDR1 is LNHDA, CDR2 SQIVND (reference sequence). The CDR3 loop is CASSTGSITDTQYF. For the CDR3, the DNA is TGTGCCAGTAGTACGGGGTCGATCACAGATACGCAGTATTTT.

This clone has a single count. The chain carries TRBV4-1 and TRBJ2-3, with a weak D call TRBD1 (6 bases). The ends were cut back, 8 bases at V and 2 bases at J, with 14 bases in the middle. Per germline, CDR1 MGHRA and CDR2 YSYEKL. The length of the CDR3 is 14 residues. CDR3 in amino acids: CASQKTGNTDTQYF. The CDR3 DNA is TGCGCCAGCCAGAAAACAGGGAACACAGATACGCAGTATTTT.

This clone has just a few counts. This chain uses TRBV18 with TRBJ2-7; no definite D call. The CDR3 runs to 12 residues. Germline V gives CDR1 KGHSH, CDR2 LQKENI. Trimming took 0 bases from V and 7 from J, leaving 7 bases between them. The CDR3 sequence is CASSPPMSEQYF. CDR3 in DNA: TGTGCCAGCTCACCACCGATGTCAGAGCAGTACTTC.

V gene TRBV5-4 combines with J gene TRBJ2-7, with TRBD2 matching 11 bases. The J segment lost 6 bases and the V segment lost 4 bases, leaving 6 bases of the junction unmatched. There are 14 residues in the CDR3. Per the germline V gene, CDR1 is SGHNT and CDR2 is YYREEE (reference sequence). CDR3 sequence (DNA): TGTGCCAGCAGCACCACTAGCGGGAGTCGCGAGCAGTACTTC. Protein sequence: CASSTTSGSREQYF.